The subject of this entry is one T cell receptor beta chain. What it recognizes is unknown. Investigators merged groups given second doses at roughly 4 or roughly 12 weeks. Method: immunoSEQ multiplex PCR; TCRdb's copy keeps in-frame clones and lacks some. Altogether over 50,000 clones are present, about four fifths being singletons, with the ten largest covering 26%. The record originates from a study of T cell responses to AZD1222 COVID-19 vaccine. Study-wide findings and caveats: Following two doses of AZD1222, Spike-specific TCR breadth and depth rose.

V was clipped by 4 bases and J by 14 bases, with 13 bases between them. The CDR3 loop spans 11 amino acids. From germline, CDR1 is SGHDT and CDR2 YYEEEE. Specimen: peripheral blood, collected 28 days after the second AZD1222 dose. The chain joins TRBV5-6 to TRBJ2-1; a weak D match, TRBD1 (6 bases). The TCR originated in an adult who received the AZD1222 COVID-19 vaccine. The CDR3 nucleotides are TGTGCCAGCAGCACTGACAGGCAGGAGTTCTTC. Translation gives CASSTDRQEFF. Combining the CDR3 with reference TRBV5-6 and TRBJ2-1 gives the whole variable domain DAGVTQSPTHLIKTRGQQVTLRCSPKSGHDTVSWYQQALGQGPQFIFQYYEEEERQRGNFPDRFSGHQFPNYSSELNVNALLLGDSALYLCASSTDRQEFFGPGTRLTVL.